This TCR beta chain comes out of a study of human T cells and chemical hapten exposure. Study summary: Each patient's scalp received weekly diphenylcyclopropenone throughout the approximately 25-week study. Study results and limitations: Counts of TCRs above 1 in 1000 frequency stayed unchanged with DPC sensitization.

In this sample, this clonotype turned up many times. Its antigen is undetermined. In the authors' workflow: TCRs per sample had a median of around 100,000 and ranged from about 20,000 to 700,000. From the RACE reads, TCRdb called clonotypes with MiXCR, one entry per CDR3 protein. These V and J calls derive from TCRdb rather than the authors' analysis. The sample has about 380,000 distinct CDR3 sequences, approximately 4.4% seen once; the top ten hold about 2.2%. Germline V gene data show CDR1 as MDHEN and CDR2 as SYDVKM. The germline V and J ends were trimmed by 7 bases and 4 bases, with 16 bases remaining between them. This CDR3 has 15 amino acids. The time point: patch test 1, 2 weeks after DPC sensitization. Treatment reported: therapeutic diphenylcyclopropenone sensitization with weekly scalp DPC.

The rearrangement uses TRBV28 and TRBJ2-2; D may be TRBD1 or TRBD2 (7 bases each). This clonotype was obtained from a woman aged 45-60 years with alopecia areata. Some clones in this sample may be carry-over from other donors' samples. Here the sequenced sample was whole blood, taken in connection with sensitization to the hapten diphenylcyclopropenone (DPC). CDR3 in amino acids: CASTGEGAGTGELFF. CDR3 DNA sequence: TGTGCCAGCACCGGGGAGGGGGCTGGCACCGGGGAGCTGTTTTTT.